Listed below are T cell receptor beta chains from one sample, sequenced in a study of cytomegalovirus exposure and HLA in healthy donors. Libraries were prepared by immunoSEQ multiplex PCR; TCRdb keeps only in-frame clonotypes and omits some of them. The sample holds roughly 130,000 clones, around 83% seen once. Sequenced input: PBMCs. These receptors all come from a human donor in good health. Each CDR3 is given with its conserved first and last residue. Fields, in order: J gene, CDR3 length, clone size, D gene, V gene, CDR3 DNA, CDR3 protein. The D gene is left open where the match is weak. A row's size may be missing; if present it is once, few, many or a size class.

>TRBJ2-7|13|.|.|TRBV7-9
TGTGCCAGCAGCTTCGACAGCAACTACGAGCAGTACTTC
CASSFDSNYEQYF
>TRBJ1-1|15|.|.|TRBV5-1
TGCGCCAGCAGCTTGGCCACAGGGAGTAGTACTGAAGCTTTCTTT
CASSLATGSSTEAFF
>TRBJ2-7|15|.|TRBD2|TRBV2
TGTGCCAGCAGTGAACTAGCGGGGGGAACCTACGAGCAGTACTTC
CASSELAGGTYEQYF
>TRBJ2-7|18|.|.|TRBV5-4
TGTGCCAGCAGCTTGTCTTTAGGTCTCACAGGGACCTCCTACGAGCAGTACTTC
CASSLSLGLTGTSYEQYF
>TRBJ2-1|15|.|TRBD2|TRBV9
TGTGCCAGCAGCGTGGGGACTAGCGCAAAAAATGAGCAGTTCTTC
CASSVGTSAKNEQFF
>TRBJ2-2|15|.|TRBD1|TRBV5-1
TGCGCCAGCAGCTTGGCTATCAGGGGGAACGGGGAGCTGTTTTTT
CASSLAIRGNGELFF
>TRBJ2-5|14|.|.|TRBV27
TGTGCCAGCAGCGTCGGGGGGCGTCGAGAGACCCAGTACTTC
CASSVGGRRETQYF
>TRBJ2-7|14|.|TRBD1|TRBV28
TGTGCCAGCAGAGGACAGGACCTATCCTACGAGCAGTACTTC
CASRGQDLSYEQYF
>TRBJ1-4|16|.|.|TRBV4-3
TGCGCCAGCAGCCTACGGCAGGGTAGAGATAATGAAAAACTGTTTTTT
CASSLRQGRDNEKLFF
>TRBJ2-4|16|.|.|TRBV9
TGTGCCAGCAGCGTTGACACCGGATCAGGGTCCGACATTCAGTACTTC
CASSVDTGSGSDIQYF
>TRBJ2-4|18|.|TRBD1|TRBV7-9
TGTGCCAGCAGCCACGCTAAAGGGGTGGGGGACAGGGTATACATTCAGTACTTC
CASSHAKGVGDRVYIQYF
>TRBJ2-3|18|.|TRBD2|TRBV9
TGTGCCAGCAGCGTAGCGGGGAGGGCTAGCGGGTCCACAGATACGCAGTATTTT
CASSVAGRASGSTDTQYF
>TRBJ2-5|14|.|.|TRBV5-6
TGTGCCAGCAGCCGCGGGGTCCCCGGGGAGACCCAGTACTTC
CASSRGVPGETQYF
>TRBJ1-2|13|.|.|TRBV27
TGTGCCAGCAGTTTTAGCCCCGACTATGGCTACACCTTC
CASSFSPDYGYTF
>TRBJ2-7|12|.|.|TRBV11-2
TGTGCCAGCAGCTGGAGCTCCTACGAGCAGTACTTC
CASSWSSYEQYF
>TRBJ1-2|16|.|.|TRBV7-9
TGTGCCAGCAGCAACCCCCTGGACTGGTCAATAAGGGGCTACACCTTC
CASSNPLDWSIRGYTF
>TRBJ2-1|14|.|TRBD2|TRBV5-4
TGTGCCAGCAGCACAGGACTAGCGGGGTATGAGCAGTTCTTC
CASSTGLAGYEQFF
>TRBJ1-5|15|.|.|TRBV28
TGTGCCAGCAGTTTATCCACGACTCGTGACCAGCCCCAGCATTTT
CASSLSTTRDQPQHF
>TRBJ2-5|15|.|TRBD2|TRBV5-1
TGCGCCAGCAGCCCCCTAGCGGGACCTCAAGAGACCCAGTACTTC
CASSPLAGPQETQYF
>TRBJ1-2|16|.|.|TRBV29-1
TGCAGCGTTGAAGATCTTCCGGGGGAAGGAAACTATGGCTACACCTTC
CSVEDLPGEGNYGYTF
>TRBJ2-1|14|.|TRBD2|TRBV7-9
TGTGCCAGCAGGTCCAGCGGGGGCTACAATGAGCAGTTCTTC
CASRSSGGYNEQFF
>TRBJ1-6|15|once|.|TRBV9
TGTGCCAGCAGCGTAGGGTGGCAGTTGAATTCACCCCTCCACTTT
CASSVGWQLNSPLHF
>TRBJ2-5|17|.|TRBD1|TRBV7-6
TGTGCCAGCAGCTTAGCGCCTTTGGGACAGCAAGTGGAGACCCAGTACTTC
CASSLAPLGQQVETQYF
>TRBJ1-1|15|.|.|TRBV2
TGTGCCAGCAGAAAAACCGGGACAATATACACTGAAGCTTTCTTT
CASRKTGTIYTEAFF
>TRBJ1-5|13|few|TRBD1|TRBV5-6
TGTGCCAGCAGCTTGTCAGGGGGTCAGCCCCAGCATTTT
CASSLSGGQPQHF
>TRBJ2-2|17|.|TRBD1|TRBV9
TGTGCCAGCAGCGTAGGGATGGGACAGGGCGACACCGGGGAGCTGTTTTTT
CASSVGMGQGDTGELFF
>TRBJ2-3|15|few|.|TRBV7-9
TGTGCCAGCAGTCTCAGGGATCACTATACAGATACGCAGTATTTT
CASSLRDHYTDTQYF
>TRBJ2-1|12|.|.|TRBV19
TGTGCCAGTAGTATACAGCGCAATGAGCAGTTCTTC
CASSIQRNEQFF
>TRBJ2-1|12|.|.|TRBV7-6
TGTGCCAGCAGCCCCAACAATTTTGAGCAGTTCTTC
CASSPNNFEQFF
>TRBJ2-5|14|.|TRBD2|TRBV13
TGTGCCAGCAGCCGTAGCGGGGGGGAAGAGACCCAGTACTTC
CASSRSGGEETQYF
>TRBJ1-1|14|.|TRBD1|TRBV27
TGTGCCAGCAGTCCGCGACAGGGCCTAGGAGGAGCTTTCTTT
CASSPRQGLGGAFF
>TRBJ2-3|15|.|.|TRBV9
TGTGCCAGCAGCGACAGGATACTGAGCACAGATACGCAGTATTTT
CASSDRILSTDTQYF
>TRBJ2-7|14|few|TRBD1|TRBV19
TGTGCCAGTAGTACCTGGACAGGGGACGACGAGCAGTACTTC
CASSTWTGDDEQYF
>TRBJ1-2|16|.|.|TRBV15
TGTGCCACCAGCAGAGATGTGAACAGCAGGAACTATGGCTACACCTTC
CATSRDVNSRNYGYTF
>TRBJ1-6|14|few|.|TRBV4-1
TGCGCCAGCAGCCGGACAGTGGGTAATTCACCCCTCCACTTT
CASSRTVGNSPLHF
>TRBJ1-5|14|few|.|TRBV6-5
TGTGCCAGCAGCGAAGGAACAGGGAATCAGCCCCAGCATTTT
CASSEGTGNQPQHF
>TRBJ2-2|13|.|.|TRBV19
TGTGCCAGTAGTATAGATCGGGCCGGGGAGCTGTTTTTT
CASSIDRAGELFF
>TRBJ1-2|16|.|.|TRBV28
TGTGCCAGCAGTTTTAAGGGGGGGGTACTTCGGTATGGCTACACCTTC
CASSFKGGVLRYGYTF
>TRBJ1-2|12|few|.|TRBV5-6
TGTGCCAGCAGCTGGGGGGGGGATGGCTACACCTTC
CASSWGGDGYTF
>TRBJ1-4|14|.|.|TRBV5-1
TGCGCCAGCATAGGGGGACCCGGGGTTGAAAAACTGTTTTTT
CASIGGPGVEKLFF
>TRBJ1-5|14|.|.|TRBV10-3
TGTGCCATCAGTGATCAAGGGGGCAATCAGCCCCAGCATTTT
CAISDQGGNQPQHF
>TRBJ2-1|15|.|TRBD2|TRBV6-5
TGTGCCAGCAGTTACTCAACTAGCGGGGGGCGGGAGCAGTTCTTC
CASSYSTSGGREQFF
>TRBJ2-2|16|.|.|TRBV7-9
TGTGCCAGCAGCTTAGCACCATCGACACTGGCCGGGGAGCTGTTTTTT
CASSLAPSTLAGELFF
>TRBJ2-3|15|.|.|TRBV7-3
TGTGCCAGCAGCTTAGGCACCGTTAACAGAGATACGCAGTATTTT
CASSLGTVNRDTQYF
>TRBJ2-1|15|.|TRBD2|TRBV4-1
TGCGCCAGCAGCCAATCCATGACTAGCTCGGATGAGCAGTTCTTC
CASSQSMTSSDEQFF
>TRBJ2-7|12|.|.|TRBV29-1
TGCAGCGTTGAGATAGCTTCCTACGAGCAGTACTTC
CSVEIASYEQYF
>TRBJ2-2|17|.|.|TRBV27
TGTGCCACCACAATCTCACAGACAGAACTTCTGTCCGGGGAGCTGTTTTTT
CATTISQTELLSGELFF
>TRBJ1-2|12|.|.|TRBV5-8
TGTGCCAGCGGCGGCGGGGCCTATGGCTACACCTTC
CASGGGAYGYTF
>TRBJ1-4|15|.|.|TRBV28
TGTGCCAGCAGCGTCTCAGGGGTGCGAAGAGAAAAACTGTTTTTT
CASSVSGVRREKLFF
>TRBJ1-1|14|few|.|TRBV5-1
TGCGCCAGCAGCTTGGACTCGATGAACACTGAAGCTTTCTTT
CASSLDSMNTEAFF
>TRBJ1-1|16|.|.|TRBV5-1
TGCGCCAGCAGCTTCTTCGATGTGCGGGCGAACACTGAAGCTTTCTTT
CASSFFDVRANTEAFF
>TRBJ1-2|15|.|.|TRBV2
TGTGCCAGCAGCCTTTACAGGGAAAGTCCGTATGGCTACACCTTC
CASSLYRESPYGYTF